This T cell receptor (beta chain) was retrieved from a study of early T cells in non-severe SARS-CoV-2 infection. Across the study: Sequenced material consisted of bulk RNA (from unsorted whole blood), and chains were unpaired. Study-wide findings and caveats: Using VDJdb, the matching emphasized anti-spike CD8 responses while missing private and CD4 specificities.

This clonotype was seen more than once but under ten times. Its specificity is unknown. The CDR3 is made up of 13 amino acids. Per the germline V gene, CDR1 is SGDLS and CDR2 is YYNGEE. The ends were cut back, 2 bases at V and 10 bases at J, with 13 bases in the middle. The library protocol tagged individual cDNA molecules with unique molecular identifiers. One entry per CDR3 protein results from TCRdb running MiXCR on the 5' RACE reads. This table holds tens of thousands of distinct CDR3 sequences, approximately 13% found once. The material sequenced was whole blood. V gene TRBV9 combines with J gene TRBJ2-1, with TRBD2 as a possible D gene (6 bases). The sequence was obtained from an adult who was a healthcare worker with PCR-confirmed SARS-CoV-2 infection or an uninfected control (not recorded which). The CDR3 is CASSVTRAGEQFF. CDR3 DNA sequence: TGTGCCAGCAGCGTGACTCGGGCGGGGGAGCAGTTCTTC.